The next 23 T cell receptor beta chains were all read from a single sample in a study of cytomegalovirus exposure and HLA in healthy donors. PCR used 60 Vbeta primers and 13 Jbeta primers. Assay used: immunoSEQ multiplex PCR; TCRdb lists only in-frame clones, some missing. The profile shows tens of thousands of clones, roughly 79% of them singletons. The sequenced material came from PBMCs. Receptors were obtained from a female donor in good health and CMV-seronegative.

CDR3 nucleotide sequence: TGCGCCAGCAGCTTAAGCGGGGGGCAATACAATGAGCAGTTCTTC. Amino acid sequence: CASSLSGGQYNEQFF. The chain uses TRBV5-1 and TRBJ2-1; 9 bases match TRBD2. V was pared by 2 bases and J by 4 bases, with 4 bases of the junction left unmatched. The CDR3 contains 15 residues. Germline lookup yields CDR1 SGHRS and CDR2 YFSETQ.

In this sample, this clone turned up once. The J gene is TRBJ2-3, the V gene TRBV15, with TRBD1 matching over 8 bases. The V gene's germline CDR1 is LNHNV and CDR2 YYDKDF (reference sequence). There are 19 residues in the CDR3. V lost 7 bases, J lost 0 bases, and 18 bases stayed unmatched. The CDR3 loop is CATIKDRDYRFGSTDTQYF. The CDR3 nucleotides read TGTGCCACCATTAAGGACAGGGATTATCGGTTTGGCAGCACAGATACGCAGTATTTT.

The chain is built from TRBV6-1 and TRBJ2-1; D may be TRBD1 (5 bases). The V end lost 2 bases, the J end lost 10 bases, and 9 bases lay between the germline ends. CDR3 length equals 12 residues. From germline, CDR1 is MNHNS and CDR2 SASEGT. The CDR3 loop is CASSESWTEQFF. The CDR3 nucleotides are TGTGCCAGCAGTGAATCCTGGACAGAGCAGTTCTTC.

The chain links TRBV4-2 to TRBJ1-5, with D hard to call. With 1 base removed from V and 2 bases from J, the gap between germline ends came to 12 bases. Germline CDR1 and CDR2: LGHNA and YNFKEQ. The CDR3 covers 16 residues. CDR3 residues: CASSQGSQAGNQPQHF. As DNA, the CDR3 is TGTGCCAGCAGCCAAGGTTCCCAGGCAGGCAATCAGCCCCAGCATTTT.

The chain uses TRBV6-6 and TRBJ1-3; D gene ambiguous. CDR3 length: 14 residues. CDR1 is MNHNY and CDR2 is SVGAGI in the germline V gene (reference sequence). V was pared by 2 bases and J by 0 bases, with 5 bases between. CDR3 in DNA: TGTGCCAGCAGTTACGTGAGCTCTGGAAACACCATATATTTT. Amino acid sequence: CASSYVSSGNTIYF.

For the CDR3, the DNA is TGTGCCAGCAGTTACTCCCAGACACCGATGAACACTGAAGCTTTCTTT. Protein product: CASSYSQTPMNTEAFF. This rearrangement joins TRBV6-5 to TRBJ1-1; D gene uncertain. This CDR3 has 16 amino acids. V lost 0 bases, J lost 0 bases, and 11 bases lay in between. The germline V gene has CDR1 MNHEY and CDR2 SVGAGI.

The gene calls are TRBV29-1 and TRBJ2-7; the match to TRBD2 covers 7 bases. The trim removed 5 bases at V and 6 bases at J, leaving 4 bases unmatched. Germline V CDR1 and CDR2: SQVTM, ANQGSEA. The CDR3 has 11 residues. The CDR3 is CSVRDYSEQYF. The CDR3 region has the DNA TGCAGCGTTCGGGACTACAGCGAGCAGTACTTC.

The V and J genes are TRBV30 and TRBJ2-7; D may be TRBD1 (7 bases). Germline assignment: CDR1 GTSNPN and CDR2 SVGIG (reference sequence). V gave up 4 bases and J gave up 1 base, with 17 bases separating them. This CDR3 is built from 15 residues. This CDR3 reads CAWTRGGGESYEQYF. CDR3 DNA sequence: TGTGCCTGGACCAGAGGGGGCGGGGAATCCTACGAGCAGTACTTC.

The CDR3 loop reads CASAPSGGSQETQYF. The CDR3 coding sequence is TGTGCCAGCGCTCCTAGCGGGGGGTCTCAAGAGACCCAGTACTTC. The gene calls are TRBV6-5 and TRBJ2-5; TRBD2 agrees at 11 bases. The germline V gene has CDR1 MNHEY and CDR2 SVGAGI. V lost 8 bases to trimming and J lost 2 bases; unmatched junction nucleotides: 7. The CDR3 runs to 15 residues.

The chain is built from TRBV6-4 and TRBJ2-6, with D hard to call. The CDR3 is made up of 14 amino acids. Trimming removed 3 bases from V and 1 base from J, with 4 bases in between. CDR1 and CDR2 (germline): MRHNA, SNTAGT. As DNA, the CDR3 is TGTGCCAGCAGTGAACAGTCTGGGGCCAACGTCCTGACTTTC. This codes for CASSEQSGANVLTF.

V gene TRBV4-2 combines with J gene TRBJ1-6; D gene unclear. Germline-derived CDR1 and CDR2 are LGHNA and YNFKEQ. Trimming took off 1 base at V and 7 bases at J, with 14 bases between the two ends. CDR3 length equals 16 residues. CDR3 region: CASSQVKDRRNSPLHF. The CDR3 nucleotides are TGTGCCAGCAGCCAAGTTAAGGATCGGAGGAATTCACCCCTCCACTTT.

As concerns this clone: Other DNA sequences from this sample encode an identical CDR3 as well. The rearrangement links TRBV2 to TRBJ1-2, with D perhaps TRBD1 (6 bases). This CDR3 contains 13 residues. CDR1 SNHLY and CDR2 FYNNEI come from the germline V gene. Trimming pared 2 bases from V and 7 bases from J, leaving 11 bases between. This CDR3 is CASSEWGGGGYTF. Written as DNA, the CDR3 is TGTGCCAGCAGTGAATGGGGGGGCGGTGGCTACACCTTC.

This chain uses TRBV19 with TRBJ1-1; D ambiguous. This CDR3 is built from 14 residues. Germline CDR1 and CDR2: LNHDA and SQIVND (reference sequence). The V gene lost 0 bases and the J gene lost 4 bases, with 9 bases spanning the gap. In nucleotides, the CDR3 is TGTGCCAGTAGTATAGAAGCCCACTTCACTGAAGCTTTCTTT. Its protein product is CASSIEAHFTEAFF.

The chain employs TRBV27 and TRBJ2-5; 8 nucleotides agree with TRBD2. CDR3 length equals 17 residues. Germline lookup yields CDR1 MNHEY and CDR2 SMNVEV (reference sequence). The ends lost 0 bases at V and 4 bases at J; junction bases unmatched: 10. The chain's CDR3 is CASSLSINPGRGETQYF. The CDR3 DNA is TGTGCCAGCAGTTTATCGATAAACCCCGGGAGGGGAGAGACCCAGTACTTC.

The chain uses TRBV27 and TRBJ1-5, with D perhaps TRBD1 (5 bases). Germline V lookup: CDR1 MNHEY, CDR2 SMNVEV (reference sequence). CDR3 length equals 14 residues. Trimming removed 0 bases at V and 6 bases at J, with 9 bases between. The CDR3 DNA reads TGTGCCAGCAGTTTATCGGGGGGAAGTCAGCCCCAGCATTTT. Translating gives CASSLSGGSQPQHF.

The V call is TRBV10-3, the J call TRBJ2-1; TRBD2 aligns across 12 bases. The CDR3 runs 14 residues. V was pared by 9 bases and J by 9 bases, with 9 bases of the junction left unmatched. CDR1 and CDR2 from the germline V gene are ENHRY and SYGVKD. CDR3 loop: CAMTSGGRWGEQFF. In nucleotides, the CDR3 is TGTGCCATGACTAGCGGGGGCCGGTGGGGTGAGCAGTTCTTC.

The chain links TRBV14 to TRBJ2-7, with 7 positions matching TRBD1. The CDR3 spans 16 residues. The germline V gene encodes CDR1 SGHDN and CDR2 FVKESK. The V segment lost 0 bases and the J segment 5 bases; nucleotides outside the gene matches: 10. This CDR3 reads CASSQDSVTGLHEQYF. In DNA form, the CDR3 reads TGTGCCAGCAGCCAAGATTCTGTGACAGGGCTCCACGAGCAGTACTTC.

This chain uses TRBV7-2 with TRBJ1-5; TRBD1 is a possible D gene (6 bases). CDR1 and CDR2 (germline): SGHTA, FQGNSA. Trimming stripped 5 bases from V and 3 bases from J, with 11 bases between. This CDR3 comprises 14 residues. CDR3 sequence: CASSPDRTNQPQHF. The CDR3 region has the DNA TGTGCCAGCAGCCCGGACAGAACCAATCAGCCCCAGCATTTT.

In DNA form, the CDR3 reads TGTGCCAGCAGTGGGGACAGGGTTCAAGTTTACAATGAGCAGTTCTTC. Its protein is CASSGDRVQVYNEQFF. This chain links TRBV2 with TRBJ2-1, with TRBD1 matching over 9 bases. V was pared by 4 bases and J by 4 bases, with 8 bases of the junction left unmatched. CDR1 and CDR2 (germline): SNHLY, FYNNEI. The CDR3 consists of 16 residues. Full variable domain (remainder filled in from reference TRBV2 and TRBJ2-1): EPEVTQTPSHQVTQMGQEVILRCVPISNHLYFYWYRQILGQKVEFLVSFYNNEISEKSEIFDDQFSVERPDGSNFTLKIRSTKLEDSAMYFCASSGDRVQVYNEQFFGPGTRLTVL.

The gene calls are TRBV27 and TRBJ2-1, with D perhaps matching TRBD2 (5 bases). Trimming took off 3 bases at V and 0 bases at J, with 12 bases between the two ends. The length of the CDR3 is 16 residues. The germline gives CDR1 MNHEY, CDR2 SMNVEV (reference sequence). The DNA of the CDR3 is TGTGCCAGCAGTTTGGGAGCGGAGCTCTCCTACAATGAGCAGTTCTTC. Amino acid sequence: CASSLGAELSYNEQFF.

The gene calls are TRBV27 and TRBJ1-5; D is uncertain. The CDR3 runs to 18 residues. V lost 6 bases to trimming and J lost 0 bases, with 21 bases between them. Germline CDR1 is MNHEY and CDR2 is SMNVEV (reference sequence). CDR3 coding DNA: TGTGCCAGCAGACGACAACCCCCAGGAATGACTAGCAATCAGCCCCAGCATTTT. This gives the protein CASRRQPPGMTSNQPQHF.

The V and J genes are TRBV30 and TRBJ1-5; D is undetermined. CDR1 and CDR2 from the germline V gene are GTSNPN and SVGIG (reference sequence). The CDR3 length is 14 residues. The ends were cut back, 6 bases at V and 3 bases at J, with 15 bases in the middle. The CDR3 loop reads CACTAPGANQPQHF. In DNA, the CDR3 is TGTGCCTGTACCGCGCCGGGTGCCAATCAGCCCCAGCATTTT.

As for this clone: Compared with germline, one end of the junction differs, possibly owing to a read error. The rearrangement uses TRBV7-7 and TRBJ1-5; 9 nucleotides align to TRBD1. CDR1 and CDR2 from the germline V gene are SSHAT and FNYEAQ (reference sequence). The CDR3 sequence is 18 residues long. The CDR3 DNA follows: TGTGCTAGCAGTATACAGGGGGCCCCCTGGAATAGCAATCAGCCCCAGCATTTT. Translated: CASSIQGAPWNSNQPQHF.